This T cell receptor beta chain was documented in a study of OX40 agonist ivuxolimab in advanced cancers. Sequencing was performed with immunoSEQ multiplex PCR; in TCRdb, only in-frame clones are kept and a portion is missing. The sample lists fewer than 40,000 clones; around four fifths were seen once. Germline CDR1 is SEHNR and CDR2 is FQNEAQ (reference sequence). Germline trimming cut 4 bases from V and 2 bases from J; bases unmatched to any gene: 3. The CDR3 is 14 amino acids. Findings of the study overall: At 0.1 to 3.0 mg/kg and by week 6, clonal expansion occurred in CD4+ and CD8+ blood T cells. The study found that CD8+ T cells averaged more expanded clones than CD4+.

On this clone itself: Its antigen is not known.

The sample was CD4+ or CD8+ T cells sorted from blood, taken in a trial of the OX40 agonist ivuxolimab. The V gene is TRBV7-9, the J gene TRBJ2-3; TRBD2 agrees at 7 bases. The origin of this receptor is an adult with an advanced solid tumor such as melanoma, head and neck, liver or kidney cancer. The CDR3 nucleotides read TGTGCCAGCAGCTCCCGGGGGGTCACAGATACGCAGTATTTT. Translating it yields CASSSRGVTDTQYF.